This T cell receptor (beta chain) stems from a study of T cells in Graves' hyperthyroidism and ophthalmopathy. In its sample, this clonotype was seen many times. Regions amplified from RNA transcripts were the TCR beta CDR3 regions. TCR CDR3 underwent first-round RT-PCR with the HTBI primer set. TCRdb analysed the multiplex PCR reads with MiXCR anew, one entry per CDR3 protein. The sample shows 500,000 to 750,000 distinct CDR3 sequences, over 12% of them seen only once. Germline V gene sequence: CDR1 SGHTA, CDR2 FQGNSA. With 4 bases clipped from V and 6 bases from J, the junction kept 8 bases outside the gene matches. The CDR3 covers 16 residues. Exclusion of a patient resulted from uncontrolled infection, other autoimmune disease, pregnancy or lactation. More than 8.5 ml of fresh peripheral blood supplied the PBMCs.

Input material: blood. The receptor comes from a young woman with Graves' ophthalmopathy. This chain uses TRBV7-2 with TRBJ1-5; TRBD1 aligns across 11 bases. The CDR3 sequence is CASSSGTGGIGQPQHF. CDR3 DNA sequence: TGTGCCAGCAGCTCCGGGACAGGGGGGATTGGTCAGCCCCAGCATTTT. Looking up the rest from reference TRBV7-2 and TRBJ1-5 gives the full variable domain: GAGVSQSPSNKVTEKGKDVELRCDPISGHTALYWYRQSLGQGLEFLIYFQGNSAPDKSGLPSDRFSAERTGGSVSTLTIQRTQQEDSAVYLCASSSGTGGIGQPQHFGDGTRLSIL.